Included here is one T cell receptor beta chain sequence, with context. Its target is not known. This entry belongs to a study of shared clonotypes between healthy human individuals. General study findings and limits: Specimens sampled were limited to blood, with tissue repertoires likely differing. Around 4.7% was the fraction of naive CD4 clonotypes found shared across a few donors.

Naivety among CD8 cells was defined by CD45RO negativity and positive CCR7 selection, thereby excluding terminally differentiated effector memory CD45RA+ cells. The authors loaded approximately 220 ng DNA, about 30,000 T cell genomes, into sorted-subset replicate PCRs. Clones were sequenced by immunoSEQ multiplex PCR, and TCRdb holds only the in-frame ones, with some missing. Of over 2,000,000 clones in the sample, roughly 93% are singletons; the top ten hold about 1.7%. The sample consisted of naive CD8+ T cells from PBMCs. The clonotype comes from a man younger than 35 in good health. Some clones in this sample may be carry-over from other donors' samples.

CDR3 in amino acids: CSVEQANGYTF. CDR3 DNA: TGCAGCGTTGAACAGGCTAATGGCTACACCTTC. The rearrangement uses TRBV29-1 and TRBJ1-2; D gene ambiguous. Deletions cut 2 bases from V and 6 bases from J, with 7 bases between. The germline CDR1 and CDR2 sequences are SQVTM and ANQGSEA. The CDR3 totals 11 residues.